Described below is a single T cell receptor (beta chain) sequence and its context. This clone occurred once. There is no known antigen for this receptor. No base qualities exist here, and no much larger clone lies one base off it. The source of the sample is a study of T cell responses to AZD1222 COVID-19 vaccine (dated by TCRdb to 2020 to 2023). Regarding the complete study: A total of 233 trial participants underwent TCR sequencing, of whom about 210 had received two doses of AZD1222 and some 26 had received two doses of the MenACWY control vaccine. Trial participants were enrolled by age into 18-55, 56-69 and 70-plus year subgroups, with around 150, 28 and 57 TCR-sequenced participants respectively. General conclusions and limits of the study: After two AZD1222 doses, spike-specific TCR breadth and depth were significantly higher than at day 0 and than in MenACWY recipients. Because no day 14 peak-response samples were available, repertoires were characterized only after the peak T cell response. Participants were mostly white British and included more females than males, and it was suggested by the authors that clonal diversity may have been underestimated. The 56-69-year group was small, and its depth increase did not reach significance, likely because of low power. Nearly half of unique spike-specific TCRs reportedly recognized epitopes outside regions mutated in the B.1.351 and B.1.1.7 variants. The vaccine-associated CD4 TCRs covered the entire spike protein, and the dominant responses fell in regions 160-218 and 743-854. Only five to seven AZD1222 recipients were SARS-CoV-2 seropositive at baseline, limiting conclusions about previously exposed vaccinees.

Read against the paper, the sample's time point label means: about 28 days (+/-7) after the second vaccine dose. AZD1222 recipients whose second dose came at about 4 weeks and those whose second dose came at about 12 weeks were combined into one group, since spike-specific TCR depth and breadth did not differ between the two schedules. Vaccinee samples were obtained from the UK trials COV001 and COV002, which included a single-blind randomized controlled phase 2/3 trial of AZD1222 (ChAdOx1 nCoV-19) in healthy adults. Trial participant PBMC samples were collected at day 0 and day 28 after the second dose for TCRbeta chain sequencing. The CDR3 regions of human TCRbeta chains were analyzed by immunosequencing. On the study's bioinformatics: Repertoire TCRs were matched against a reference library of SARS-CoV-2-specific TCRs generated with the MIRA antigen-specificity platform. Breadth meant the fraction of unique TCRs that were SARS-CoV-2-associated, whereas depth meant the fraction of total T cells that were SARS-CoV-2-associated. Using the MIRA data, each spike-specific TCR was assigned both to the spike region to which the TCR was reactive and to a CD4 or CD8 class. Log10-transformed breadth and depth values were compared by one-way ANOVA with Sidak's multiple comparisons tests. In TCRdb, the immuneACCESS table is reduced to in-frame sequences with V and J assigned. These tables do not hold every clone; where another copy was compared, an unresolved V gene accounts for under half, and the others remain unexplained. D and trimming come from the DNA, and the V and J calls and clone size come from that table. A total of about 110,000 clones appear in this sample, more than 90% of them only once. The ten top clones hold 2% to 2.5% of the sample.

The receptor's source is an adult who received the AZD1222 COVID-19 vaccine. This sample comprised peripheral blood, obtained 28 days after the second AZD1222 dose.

The CDR3 has the sequence CASSSWASGGLNTGELFF. The base sequence is TGTGCCAGCAGCTCGTGGGCTAGCGGGGGCTTAAACACCGGGGAGCTGTTTTTT. The chain joins TRBV13 to TRBJ2-2; 10 bases in the middle match TRBD2. Germline trimming amounts to 4 bases on V and 2 bases on J, with 10 as the count of junction bases outside the gene matches. The germline V gene encodes CDR1 PRHDT and CDR2 FYEKMQ (reference sequence). The CDR3 spans 18 residues, from the cysteine through the phenylalanine. Of the read, only the CDR3 DNA is kept; its 54 bases are in frame from base 1.